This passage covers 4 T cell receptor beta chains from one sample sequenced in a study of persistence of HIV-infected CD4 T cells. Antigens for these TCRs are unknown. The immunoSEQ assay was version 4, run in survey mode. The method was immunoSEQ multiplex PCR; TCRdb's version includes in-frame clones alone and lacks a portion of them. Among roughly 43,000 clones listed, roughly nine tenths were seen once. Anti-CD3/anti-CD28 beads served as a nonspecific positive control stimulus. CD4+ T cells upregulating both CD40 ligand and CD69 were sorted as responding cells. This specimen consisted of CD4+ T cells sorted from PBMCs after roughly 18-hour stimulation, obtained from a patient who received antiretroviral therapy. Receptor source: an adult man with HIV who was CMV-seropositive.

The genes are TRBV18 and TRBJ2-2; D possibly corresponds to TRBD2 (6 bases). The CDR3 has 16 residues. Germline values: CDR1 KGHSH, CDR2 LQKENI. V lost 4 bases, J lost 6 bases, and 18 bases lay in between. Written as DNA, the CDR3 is TGTGCCAGCTCACTCCTATCGGAGGGTTTAGCCGGGGAGCTGTTTTTT. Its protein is CASSLLSEGLAGELFF.

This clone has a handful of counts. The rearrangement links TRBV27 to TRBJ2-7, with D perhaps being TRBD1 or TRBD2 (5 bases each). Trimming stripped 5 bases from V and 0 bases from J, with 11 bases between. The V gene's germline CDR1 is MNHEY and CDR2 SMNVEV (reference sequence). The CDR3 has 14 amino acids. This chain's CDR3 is CASSRDAGSYEQYF. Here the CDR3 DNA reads TGTGCCAGCAGTCGGGACGCCGGCTCCTACGAGCAGTACTTC.

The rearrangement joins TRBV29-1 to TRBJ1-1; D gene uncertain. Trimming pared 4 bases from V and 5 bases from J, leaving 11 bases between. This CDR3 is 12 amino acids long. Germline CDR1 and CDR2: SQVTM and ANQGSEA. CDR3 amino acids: CSVARQKTEAFF. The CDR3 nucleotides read TGCAGCGTTGCCAGACAAAAGACTGAAGCTTTCTTT. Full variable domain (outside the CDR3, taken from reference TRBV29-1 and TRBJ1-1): SAVISQKPSRDICQRGTSLTIQCQVDSQVTMMFWYRQQPGQSLTLIATANQGSEATYESGFVIDKFPISRPNLTFSTLTVSNMSPEDSSIYLCSVARQKTEAFFGQGTRLTVV.

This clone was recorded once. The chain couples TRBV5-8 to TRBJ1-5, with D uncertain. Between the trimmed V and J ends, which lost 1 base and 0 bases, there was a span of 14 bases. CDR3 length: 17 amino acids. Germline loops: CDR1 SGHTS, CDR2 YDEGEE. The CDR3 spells CASSLTRAINSNQPQHF. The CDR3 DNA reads TGTGCCAGCAGCTTGACGAGGGCGATTAATAGCAATCAGCCCCAGCATTTT.